One and the same sample provided the 28 T cell receptor beta chains below, sequenced in a study of early T cells in non-severe SARS-CoV-2 infection (dated by TCRdb to the early 2020s). Library prep was done by 5' RACE. Data came from a NextSeq 500. TCRdb reran the public reads through fastp at Q25 and MiXCR, keeping productive beta chains. Each entry merges the rows of one CDR3 protein and shows their most common DNA and genes. Recorded for this sample are under 85,000 distinct CDR3 sequences; around 13% of them occurred a single time. The ten most abundant clones make up around 1.1% of the sample. Sequencing was done on a sample of whole blood. The receptors were sampled from an adult who was a healthcare worker with PCR-confirmed SARS-CoV-2 infection or an uninfected control (not recorded which).

This chain uses TRBV7-2 with TRBJ2-7, with 7 bases that match TRBD1. Looked up from germline, CDR1 is SGHTA and CDR2 is FQGNSA. The CDR3 is made up of 14 amino acids. The J segment lost 4 bases and the V segment lost 5 bases, leaving 8 bases of the junction unmatched. The DNA of the CDR3 is TGTGCCAGCAGCCGAGGGACAGAAAGATACGAGCAGTACTTC. Protein: CASSRGTERYEQYF.

This clonotype was recorded at least ten times. The rearrangement uses TRBV13 and TRBJ2-5, with 7 bases lining up with TRBD1. The V segment lost 3 bases and the J segment 5 bases; nucleotides outside the gene matches: 6. CDR1 is PRHDT, CDR2 FYEKMQ, per germline (reference sequence). The CDR3 loop spans 14 amino acids. For the CDR3, the DNA is TGTGCCAGCAGCTTCTACAGGGGAGAGGAGACCCAGTACTTC. This encodes CASSFYRGEETQYF.

In its sample, this clonotype was seen many times. This sequence joins TRBV12-3 or TRBV12-4 and TRBJ1-2; 7 nucleotides agree with TRBD1. The V and J ends lost 6 bases and 5 bases, in that order; junction bases with no gene match: 9. The CDR3 has 14 amino acids. The CDR3 region has the DNA TGTGCCAGCAGACCACCAGGGACAGAATATGGCTACACCTTC. Protein sequence: CASRPPGTEYGYTF.

The chain recombines TRBV28 with TRBJ2-1; TRBD2 agrees at 7 bases. Per germline, CDR1 MDHEN and CDR2 SYDVKM. V lost 3 bases to trimming and J lost 5 bases; unmatched junction nucleotides: 7. This CDR3 is built from 15 residues. CDR3 protein: CASSFGEGRDNEQFF. In DNA, the CDR3 is TGTGCCAGCAGTTTCGGGGAGGGCCGTGACAATGAGCAGTTCTTC. Combining the CDR3 with reference TRBV28 and TRBJ2-1 gives the whole variable domain DVKVTQSSRYLVKRTGEKVFLECVQDMDHENMFWYRQDPGLGLRLIYFSYDVKMKEKGDIPEGYSVSREKKERFSLILESASTNQTSMYLCASSFGEGRDNEQFFGPGTRLTVL.

This clonotype was recorded a few times. This chain uses TRBV6-2 or TRBV6-3 with TRBJ1-2; no reliable D call. The germline gives CDR1 MNHEY, CDR2 SVGEGT. V lost 6 bases, J lost 4 bases, and 9 bases lay in between. CDR3 length equals 12 residues. In DNA form, the CDR3 reads TGTGCCAGCAGCACCCTTTCCTATGGCTACACCTTC. It is translated as CASSTLSYGYTF.

This clonotype occurred many times. The rearrangement uses TRBV25-1 and TRBJ2-7; D possibly corresponds to TRBD1 (6 bases). Trimming pared 3 bases from V and 1 base from J, leaving 13 bases between. The CDR3 consists of 15 residues. Germline loops: CDR1 MGHDK, CDR2 SYGVNS. The CDR3 spells CASSEPGASSYEQYF. In DNA, the CDR3 is TGTGCCAGCAGTGAGCCAGGGGCCTCATCCTACGAGCAGTACTTC.

This clonotype occurred a few times. The chain joins TRBV10-3 to TRBJ2-2, with D unresolved. Germline V gene data show CDR1 as ENHRY and CDR2 as SYGVKD. This CDR3 has 12 residues. Between the trimmed V and J ends, which lost 3 bases and 6 bases, there was a span of 5 bases. The CDR3 region has the DNA TGTGCCATCAGTGAAATGGCCGGGGAGCTGTTTTTT. This translates into CAISEMAGELFF.

The chain combines TRBV20-1 with TRBJ1-4, with D unclear. V was clipped by 6 bases and J by 8 bases, with 16 bases between them. There are 13 residues in the CDR3. The V gene's germline CDR1 is DFQATT and CDR2 SNEGSKA (reference sequence). The CDR3 is CSAVPPVREKLFF. The CDR3 DNA reads TGCAGTGCGGTTCCCCCGGTTCGGGAAAAACTGTTTTTT.

The chain uses TRBV7-2 and TRBJ2-4, with D unresolved. The germline gives CDR1 SGHTA, CDR2 FQGNSA. CDR3 length: 18 amino acids. The V end was cut by 1 base, the J end by 4 bases, with 20 bases between. The CDR3 region is CASSLVGYGGFPKNIQYF. The DNA of the CDR3 is TGTGCCAGCAGCTTAGTTGGATATGGTGGGTTTCCGAAAAACATTCAGTACTTC.

Turning to this clonotype: This may come from a read error, since a much larger clone is one base off. This rearrangement joins TRBV28 to TRBJ1-4, with D possibly matching TRBD1 (5 bases). The CDR3 has 13 amino acids. Germline CDR1 and CDR2: MDHEN and SYDVKM. The CDR3 region is CAGRKSGAEKLFF. CDR3 bases: TGTGCCGGCAGAAAAAGTGGGGCTGAAAAACTGTTTTTT.

This clonotype was recorded a few times. The rearrangement uses TRBV19 and TRBJ1-4; D is unresolved. The germline V and J ends were trimmed by 6 bases and 8 bases, with 13 bases remaining between them. Germline CDR1 LNHDA, CDR2 SQIVND (reference sequence). This CDR3 contains 13 residues. This CDR3 is CASRTAEGEKLFF. For the CDR3, the DNA is TGTGCCAGTAGGACCGCCGAGGGAGAAAAACTGTTTTTT. The full variable domain, in which reference TRBV19 and TRBJ1-4 provide the parts outside the CDR3, is DGGITQSPKYLFRKEGQNVTLSCEQNLNHDAMYWYRQDPGQGLRLIYYSQIVNDFQKGDIAEGYSVSREKKESFPLTVTSAQKNPTAFYLCASRTAEGEKLFFGSGTQLSVL.

V usage is TRBV29-1 and J usage is TRBJ2-7; 8 bases align to TRBD1. Germline-derived CDR1 and CDR2 are SQVTM and ANQGSEA. The length of the CDR3 is 11 residues. V was pared by 6 bases and J by 10 bases, with 8 bases of the junction left unmatched. In DNA, the CDR3 is TGCAGCGTCCCTTTGGGACAGGTACAGTACTTC. It is translated as CSVPLGQVQYF.

This chain uses TRBV12-3 or TRBV12-4 with TRBJ2-1; D uncertain. Trimming left V 3 bases short and J 3 bases short, with 15 bases between. The CDR3 extends over 16 amino acids. The CDR3 nucleotides read TGTGCCAGCAGTTTCTTGGAGTGGAGAATCTACAATGAGCAGTTCTTC. Amino acids: CASSFLEWRIYNEQFF.

This clonotype was counted at least ten times. The J gene is TRBJ2-1, the V gene TRBV9; 8 bases match TRBD2. CDR1 is SGDLS and CDR2 is YYNGEE in the germline V gene. The CDR3 loop spans 16 amino acids. J was trimmed by 12 bases and V by 0 bases; bases with no gene match: 14. The CDR3 here is CASSVVGTSGPPGQFF. DNA of the CDR3: TGTGCCAGCAGCGTAGTGGGCACTAGCGGCCCCCCTGGGCAGTTCTTC.

The chain carries TRBV10-3 and TRBJ2-7, with 8 positions matching TRBD1. Germline V CDR1 and CDR2: ENHRY, SYGVKD. With 10 bases clipped from V and 2 bases from J, the junction kept 4 bases outside the gene matches. CDR3 length: 12 residues. CDR3: CATLDRAYEQYF. The CDR3 bases are TGTGCCACCCTGGACAGGGCCTACGAGCAGTACTTC.

This clonotype was counted only a few times. The rearrangement uses TRBV4-3 and TRBJ2-2; 7 positions match TRBD1. Germline-derived CDR1 and CDR2 are LGHNA and YSLEER. V gave up 4 bases and J gave up 7 bases; unmatched junction bases: 6. CDR3 length: 14 amino acids. The CDR3 DNA reads TGCGCCAGCAGCCCCCACAGGGGATTCGGGGAGCTGTTTTTT. It translates to CASSPHRGFGELFF.

This clonotype was picked up many times. CDR3 in amino acids: CASSLDAATNSPLHF. CDR3 bases: TGTGCCAGCAGCTTAGACGCAGCTACTAATTCACCCCTCCACTTT. This rearrangement joins TRBV7-6 to TRBJ1-6; D unclear. CDR1 and CDR2 from the germline V gene are SGHVS and FNYEAQ. The CDR3 is 15 residues long. V was shortened by 1 base and J by 6 bases, with 10 bases between the two germline ends.

The rearrangement links TRBV28 to TRBJ1-3; D is possibly TRBD1 (6 bases). V shed 7 bases and J shed 4 bases, with 14 bases lying between them. The V gene's germline CDR1 is MDHEN and CDR2 SYDVKM. The CDR3 is 14 amino acids. CDR3 sequence reads: CASIEGGNGNTIYF. DNA for the CDR3: TGTGCCAGCATTGAGGGGGGAAACGGAAACACCATATATTTT. Supplemented by reference TRBV28 and TRBJ1-3, the full variable domain reads DVKVTQSSRYLVKRTGEKVFLECVQDMDHENMFWYRQDPGLGLRLIYFSYDVKMKEKGDIPEGYSVSREKKERFSLILESASTNQTSMYLCASIEGGNGNTIYFGEGSWLTVV.

This clonotype was detected only once. The chain is built from TRBV28 and TRBJ2-7; 10 bases align to TRBD1. There are 13 residues in the CDR3. Germline CDR1 is MDHEN and CDR2 is SYDVKM. Trimming took 8 bases from V and 5 from J; bases not matched to a gene: 6. The CDR3 protein is CASRDRGGNEQYF. CDR3 bases: TGTGCCAGCCGGGACAGGGGAGGCAACGAGCAGTACTTC.

This chain connects TRBV29-1 to TRBJ2-7, with a tentative D call TRBD1 (6 bases). The germline V and J ends were trimmed by 5 bases and 2 bases, with 13 bases remaining between them. The CDR3 consists of 13 residues. Germline V CDR1 and CDR2: SQVTM, ANQGSEA. As DNA, the CDR3 is TGCAGCGTTCCAGGGGCGACTACCTACGAGCAGTACTTC. Amino acids: CSVPGATTYEQYF.

Many counts were recorded for this clonotype. This chain links TRBV4-3 with TRBJ1-2; D is undetermined. Germline V CDR1 and CDR2: LGHNA, YSLEER. Trimming shortened V by 0 bases and J by 4 bases, and 12 bases separated the two germline ends. The CDR3 is 15 residues long. In DNA, the CDR3 is TGCGCCAGCAGCCAAGATTTAAGGCAACGCTATGGCTACACCTTC. It specifies CASSQDLRQRYGYTF.

Here the CDR3 reads CASSYTGAANTEAFF. The CDR3 DNA reads as TGTGCCAGCAGTTACACAGGGGCCGCGAACACTGAAGCTTTCTTT. The chain joins TRBV28 to TRBJ1-1, with 7 bases lining up with TRBD1. CDR3 size: 15 residues. V was pared by 4 bases and J by 1 base, with 6 bases of the junction left unmatched. Germline CDR1 reads MDHEN; CDR2 reads SYDVKM.

This clonotype was seen a handful of times. This rearrangement joins TRBV12-3 or TRBV12-4 to TRBJ1-6, with 9 bases lining up with TRBD1. This CDR3 has 17 amino acids. J lost 8 bases, V lost 4 bases, and 12 bases had no gene match. In DNA form, the CDR3 reads TGTGCCAGCAGTTGGGCCGGGACAGGGCGAAGGGATTCACCCCTCCACTTT. Protein sequence: CASSWAGTGRRDSPLHF.

This clonotype appeared many times. The chain links TRBV30 to TRBJ1-1, with unresolved D. The CDR3 totals 9 residues. V was clipped by 3 bases and J by 10 bases, with 6 bases between them. The germline V gene has CDR1 GTSNPN and CDR2 SVGIG (reference sequence). The CDR3 DNA reads as TGTGCCTGGAGGCCCGGAGCTTTCTTT. This encodes CAWRPGAFF. Combining the CDR3 with reference TRBV30 and TRBJ1-1 gives the whole variable domain SQTIHQWPATLVQPVGSPLSLECTVEGTSNPNLYWYRQAAGRGLQLLFYSVGIGQISSEVPQNLSASRPQDRQFILSSKKLLLSDSGFYLCAWRPGAFFGQGTRLTVV.

CDR3 in amino acids: CASSHLQEQFF. In DNA, the CDR3 is TGTGCCAGCAGCCACTTACAAGAGCAGTTCTTC. This chain joins TRBV3-1 and TRBJ2-1; D is unresolved. The CDR3 covers 11 residues. Trimming shortened V by 3 bases and J by 10 bases, and 7 bases separated the two germline ends. Looked up from germline, CDR1 is LGHDT and CDR2 is YNNKEL (reference sequence).

This clonotype has more than one count but fewer than ten. V gene TRBV12-3 or TRBV12-4 combines with J gene TRBJ1-3; 8 nucleotides match TRBD1. The CDR3 spans 15 residues. Trimming cost V 8 bases and J 3 bases; bases outside gene matches: 9. CDR3 region: CASGRTGGIGNTIYF. In DNA, the CDR3 is TGTGCCAGCGGAAGAACAGGGGGGATTGGAAACACCATATATTTT.

This clonotype showed up many times. The rearrangement joins TRBV18 to TRBJ1-6; no clear D. Trimming removed 4 bases from V and 5 bases from J, with 6 bases in between. The CDR3 contains 13 residues. The V gene's germline CDR1 is KGHSH and CDR2 LQKENI. The CDR3 DNA sequence: TGTGCCAGCTCACGAATTAATAATTCACCCCTCCACTTT. Translated, it gives CASSRINNSPLHF.

This clonotype has ten or more counts. The gene calls are TRBV12-3 or TRBV12-4 and TRBJ1-5; D is unclear. The length of the CDR3 is 14 residues. Between the trimmed V and J ends, which lost 5 bases and 4 bases, there was a span of 12 bases. The CDR3, as DNA: TGTGCCAGCAGTCCGCCGGGGTGGAATCAGCCCCAGCATTTT. Translated: CASSPPGWNQPQHF.